The clone carrying this T cell receptor beta chain is judged medium-sized. Its antigen is unidentified. This record belongs to a study of vaccination and CD4 T cells after COVID-19. Study context: Overlapping spike peptides served as the stimulus for the cells. These peptides came from SARS-CoV-2 and from the common cold coronaviruses HCoV-NL63, HCoV-OC43 and HCoV-229E.

The treatment was: approximately nine-day PBMC culture with coronavirus spike peptide pools or control peptides (ViraFEST assay). Cultured CD4+ T-cell DNA underwent Oncomine TCR Beta short-read sequencing. In this case, cultured CD4+ T cells provided the extracted genomic DNA. Each CDR3 protein is one row after TCRdb ran MiXCR on the PCR reads. The profile shows almost 20,000 distinct CDR3 sequences, around four fifths of them singletons. V was shortened by 0 bases and J by 8 bases, with 17 bases between the two germline ends. The CDR3 extends over 15 amino acids. The germline gives CDR1 SGDLS, CDR2 YYNGEE.

The sequence was collected from a human donor who received a COVID-19 vaccine. The sample in question was CD4+ T cells from blood, cultured in vitro, obtained after SARS-CoV-2 vaccination. The chain is built from TRBV9 and TRBJ1-2, with D maybe TRBD1 (6 bases). The CDR3 nucleotides are TGTGCCAGCAGCGTAGGGGATGGGGGGCGGTCCGGCTACACCTTC. It yields the protein CASSVGDGGRSGYTF.